The source of this T cell receptor beta chain is a study of shared clonotypes between healthy human individuals. Findings and caveats of the study: It was the non-shared clonotypes that had lower generation probabilities than clonotypes shared by all four donors.

This table comes from immunoSEQ multiplex PCR, and its TCRdb copy is limited to in-frame clones, with some not included. The sample includes 2 million to 2.5 million clones, about 95% of them seen just once. For this clone: Its antigen is currently unknown.

CDR3 length equals 10 residues. Only CD45RO-negative cells positively selected for CCR7 counted as naive CD8 cells, so terminally differentiated effector memory CD45RA+ cells were excluded. The chain combines TRBV1 with TRBJ1-6. TRBV1 is shown as a pseudogene. The source of this sequence is a man younger than 30 in good health. Specimen: naive CD8+ T cells sorted from blood. The CDR3 region has the DNA TGCACCAGCTTTTCTTCACCCCTCCACTTT. Residues: CTSFSSPLHF.